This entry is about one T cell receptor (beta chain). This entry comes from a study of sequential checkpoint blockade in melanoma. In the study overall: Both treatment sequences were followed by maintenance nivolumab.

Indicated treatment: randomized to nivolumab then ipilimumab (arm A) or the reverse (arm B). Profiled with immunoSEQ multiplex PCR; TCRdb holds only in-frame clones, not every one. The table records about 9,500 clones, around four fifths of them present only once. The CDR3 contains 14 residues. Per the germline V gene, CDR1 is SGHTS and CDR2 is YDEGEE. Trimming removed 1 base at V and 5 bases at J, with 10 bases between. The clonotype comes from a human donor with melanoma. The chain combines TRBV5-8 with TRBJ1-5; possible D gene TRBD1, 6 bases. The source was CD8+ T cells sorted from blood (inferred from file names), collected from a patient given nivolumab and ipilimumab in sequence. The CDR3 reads CASSLLQGYQPQHF. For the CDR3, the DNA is TGTGCCAGCAGCTTGTTACAGGGTTATCAGCCCCAGCATTTT.